A selection of T cell receptor beta chains follows, all from one sample in a study of T cell responses to AZD1222 COVID-19 vaccine. TCRdb's copy holds only in-frame clones and misses some; the assay was immunoSEQ multiplex PCR. The sample lists about 92,000 clones; around 84% were seen once. Sequenced here: peripheral blood, sampled on day 0 of AZD1222 vaccination. The source is an adult in good health. Each CDR3 is given with its conserved first and last residue. The D gene is left open where the match is weak. Size is stated for part of the rows, as once, few or many counts, or as a class when the clone is expanded.

d_call: -
v_call: TRBV6-5
j_call: TRBJ2-5
clone_size: -
cdr3_nt: TGTGCCAGCAGGGGGTCCGGGACAAGGGTGGAGACCCAGTACTTC
cdr3_aa: CASRGSGTRVETQYF

d_call: TRBD2
v_call: TRBV29-1
j_call: TRBJ2-1
clone_size: -
cdr3_nt: TGCAGCGTTGTAAGGGACGACTCACTAGCGGGAGAGTTTTATGATGAGCAGTTCTTC
cdr3_aa: CSVVRDDSLAGEFYDEQFF

d_call: TRBD1
v_call: TRBV7-2
j_call: TRBJ2-2
clone_size: once
cdr3_nt: TGTGCCAGCAGCCCCGACAGGGGAAACACCGGGGAGCTGTTTTTT
cdr3_aa: CASSPDRGNTGELFF

d_call: -
v_call: TRBV7-9
j_call: TRBJ2-3
clone_size: -
cdr3_nt: TGTGCCAGCAGCTTTGGACAATTATACACAGATACGCAGTATTTT
cdr3_aa: CASSFGQLYTDTQYF

d_call: TRBD1
v_call: TRBV7-9
j_call: TRBJ1-2
clone_size: -
cdr3_nt: TGTGCCAGCAGCTCGCGGGGACAGGGGAGCCATGGCTACACCTTC
cdr3_aa: CASSSRGQGSHGYTF

d_call: -
v_call: TRBV20-1
j_call: TRBJ2-5
clone_size: few
cdr3_nt: TGCAGTGCTAGTGGTGTCAGGGGATGGCGGGAGACCCAGTACTTC
cdr3_aa: CSASGVRGWRETQYF

d_call: TRBD1
v_call: TRBV7-2
j_call: TRBJ1-1
clone_size: -
cdr3_nt: TGTGCCAGCAGCCTCCAGGCAGGGGGGGACACTGAAGCTTTCTTT
cdr3_aa: CASSLQAGGDTEAFF

d_call: -
v_call: TRBV7-9
j_call: TRBJ1-1
clone_size: -
cdr3_nt: TGTGCCAGCAGCTTATCCGGACATCTCAGAACGGGCACTGAAGCTTTCTTT
cdr3_aa: CASSLSGHLRTGTEAFF

d_call: TRBD2
v_call: TRBV7-2
j_call: TRBJ2-3
clone_size: few
cdr3_nt: TGTGCCAGCAGCAAGGGTGCGGGAGGTGCCCCAGATACGCAGTATTTT
cdr3_aa: CASSKGAGGAPDTQYF

d_call: -
v_call: TRBV14
j_call: TRBJ2-7
clone_size: -
cdr3_nt: TGTGCCAGCAGCCAAGGCAGGACCTACGAGCAGTACTTC
cdr3_aa: CASSQGRTYEQYF

d_call: TRBD1
v_call: TRBV5-1
j_call: TRBJ1-1
clone_size: -
cdr3_nt: TGCGCCAGCAGCTTGCAGACAGGGGGAATCACTGAAGCTTTCTTT
cdr3_aa: CASSLQTGGITEAFF

d_call: -
v_call: TRBV18
j_call: TRBJ2-1
clone_size: once
cdr3_nt: TGTGCCAGCTCACCACAAATGGGCAATGAGCAGTTCTTC
cdr3_aa: CASSPQMGNEQFF

d_call: TRBD2
v_call: TRBV28
j_call: TRBJ2-7
clone_size: -
cdr3_nt: TGTGCCAGCAATAGCCTGCTAGCGGCTGAGCAGTACTTC
cdr3_aa: CASNSLLAAEQYF

d_call: TRBD1
v_call: TRBV10-1
j_call: TRBJ2-1
clone_size: -
cdr3_nt: TGCGCCAGCAGTCCGGGACAGGGGGCCTACAATGAGCAGTTCTTC
cdr3_aa: CASSPGQGAYNEQFF

d_call: -
v_call: TRBV3-1/TRBV3-2
j_call: TRBJ2-3
clone_size: -
cdr3_nt: TGTGCCAGCAGCCAAGTGGGACCTAGCACAGATACGCAGTATTTT
cdr3_aa: CASSQVGPSTDTQYF

d_call: TRBD1
v_call: TRBV11-2
j_call: TRBJ2-1
clone_size: -
cdr3_nt: TGTGCCAGCAGCTTAGGACCGGGACAGGGGCGTGAGCAGTTCTTC
cdr3_aa: CASSLGPGQGREQFF

d_call: -
v_call: TRBV19
j_call: TRBJ2-1
clone_size: -
cdr3_nt: TGTGCCAGTAGTATACCCCTTTTGCCTCTCTCCTACAATGAGCAGTTCTTC
cdr3_aa: CASSIPLLPLSYNEQFF

d_call: TRBD1
v_call: TRBV27
j_call: TRBJ1-5
clone_size: -
cdr3_nt: TGTGCCAGCAGTTTACTCCCCAGGGGGGATCAGCCCCAGCATTTT
cdr3_aa: CASSLLPRGDQPQHF